Listed here are 15 T cell receptor beta chains from one sample, sequenced in a study of shared clonotypes between healthy human individuals. Clones were sequenced by immunoSEQ multiplex PCR, and TCRdb holds only the in-frame ones, with some missing. The sample includes some 2.1 million clones, roughly 96% of them seen just once. The sequenced material came from naive CD4+ T cells sorted from blood. Described subset: CD45RA+ positively selected. Every receptor here comes from a man younger than 30 in good health.

With regard to this clone: A much larger clone differs from this one at a single base, so this may be a read error. The chain is built from TRBV20-1 and TRBJ2-7, with D unclear. The germline gives CDR1 DFQATT, CDR2 SNEGSKA (reference sequence). V shed 5 bases and J shed 12 bases, with 17 bases lying between them. The CDR3 loop spans 11 amino acids. DNA of the CDR3: TGCAGTGCTGGTGGGCCCTTCGGCACGTACTTC. Its protein is CSAGGPFGTYF.

CDR3 sequence reads: CASSSDRGTTEAFF. In DNA form, the CDR3 reads TGTGCCAGCTCATCGGACAGGGGTACCACTGAAGCTTTCTTT. The V and J genes are TRBV18 and TRBJ1-1, with 9 nucleotides matching TRBD1. After removal of 5 bases from V and 4 bases from J, the junction contained 5 bases not matched to a gene. From germline, CDR1 is KGHSH and CDR2 LQKENI. The CDR3 totals 14 residues.

This clone was observed once. The rearrangement uses TRBV19 and TRBJ1-6; D uncertain. The germline gives CDR1 LNHDA, CDR2 SQIVND (reference sequence). There are 12 residues in the CDR3. Trimming took off 7 bases at V and 7 bases at J, with 8 bases between the two ends. The CDR3 sequence is CASTGPNSPLHF. The CDR3, as DNA: TGTGCCAGTACTGGGCCCAATTCACCCCTCCACTTT.

The J gene is TRBJ2-2, the V gene TRBV7-9, with D hard to call. V shed 11 bases and J shed 2 bases, with 12 bases lying between them. This CDR3 comprises 13 residues. Germline V gene lookup returns CDR1 SEHNR and CDR2 FQNEAQ (reference sequence). CDR3 bases: TGTGCCCTGAAGGCCCTTAACACCGGGGAGCTGTTTTTT. Translated, it gives CALKALNTGELFF.

Regarding this clone: Different DNA sequences within this sample yield the same CDR3. Written as DNA, the CDR3 is TGTGCCAGCAGCCCTCGGACGGGGAGGGTCAATGAGCAGTTCTTC. This gives the protein CASSPRTGRVNEQFF. The chain couples TRBV9 to TRBJ2-1, with 7 bases identical to TRBD2. V gave up 4 bases and J gave up 6 bases; unmatched junction bases: 10. The CDR3 consists of 15 residues. The germline V gene has CDR1 SGDLS and CDR2 YYNGEE.

The rearrangement links TRBV9 to TRBJ1-4, with a possible D match to TRBD1 (6 bases). This CDR3 region has 16 residues. Germline V gene sequence: CDR1 SGDLS, CDR2 YYNGEE. Trimming took 4 bases from V and 0 from J, leaving 13 bases between them. The CDR3 DNA is TGTGCCAGCAGCCCAGGGGAGGTTACAACTAATGAAAAACTGTTTTTT. This encodes CASSPGEVTTNEKLFF.

This chain links TRBV29-1 with TRBJ2-2; the match to TRBD1 covers 8 bases. V shed 6 bases, J shed 5 bases, and the junction held 8 bases outside the gene matches. The CDR3 is 14 residues long. Germline V CDR1 and CDR2: SQVTM, ANQGSEA. This CDR3 is CSVRGQGGTGELFF. For the CDR3, the DNA is TGCAGCGTACGAGGACAGGGTGGGACCGGGGAGCTGTTTTTT.

V gene TRBV30 combines with J gene TRBJ1-1, with TRBD1 matching 7 bases. The CDR3 has 14 residues. The V gene end was trimmed by 2 bases and the J gene end by 1 base; junction bases not matched to a gene: 4. Germline loops: CDR1 GTSNPN, CDR2 SVGIG (reference sequence). CDR3 loop: CAWSMGTANTEAFF. DNA for the CDR3: TGTGCCTGGAGTATGGGGACAGCGAACACTGAAGCTTTCTTT.

This clone was counted once. The rearrangement uses TRBV11-3 and TRBJ2-7; D remains ambiguous. CDR1 is SGHNT and CDR2 is YENEEA in the germline V gene. Trimming removed 1 base at V and 5 bases at J, with 12 bases between. The CDR3 spans 14 residues. The CDR3 reads CASSLGHSSHEQYF. The CDR3 nucleotides are TGTGCCAGCAGCTTAGGGCACAGTTCCCACGAGCAGTACTTC.

This chain connects TRBV5-1 to TRBJ2-3, with D unresolved. Per the germline V gene, CDR1 is SGHRS and CDR2 is YFSETQ. Deletions cut 1 base from V and 0 bases from J, with 9 bases between. The CDR3 covers 15 residues. CDR3 DNA: TGCGCCAGCAGCTTGACGTATGGAAGCACAGATACGCAGTATTTT. Protein product: CASSLTYGSTDTQYF.

For this clone: The same CDR3 can be traced to other DNA sequences in this sample. J is TRBJ1-2 and V is TRBV6-5; TRBD1 agrees at 8 bases. The V segment lost 6 bases and the J segment 5 bases; nucleotides outside the gene matches: 5. Germline CDR1 reads MNHEY; CDR2 reads SVGAGI. The CDR3 runs 13 residues. CDR3 bases: TGTGCCAGCAGGAGGACAGGGAATTATGGCTACACCTTC. Translation: CASRRTGNYGYTF.

J is TRBJ1-5 and V is TRBV6-5; tentatively, D is TRBD1 (5 bases). V was clipped by 5 bases and J by 5 bases, with 16 bases between them. Germline CDR1 MNHEY, CDR2 SVGAGI. This CDR3 spans 15 amino acids. The CDR3 DNA follows: TGTGCCAGCAGTCGAACCGGGACTGTCGATCAGCCCCAGCATTTT. This sequence encodes CASSRTGTVDQPQHF.

A single count supports this clone. This chain links TRBV10-3 with TRBJ2-5; no definite D call. Trimming pared 0 bases from V and 7 bases from J, leaving 12 bases between. This CDR3 is 14 amino acids long. Germline V gene data show CDR1 as ENHRY and CDR2 as SYGVKD. CDR3 region: CAISESELGGTQYF. In nucleotides, the CDR3 is TGTGCCATCAGTGAGTCAGAATTAGGTGGGACCCAGTACTTC.

About this clone: The sample has other DNA sequences that encode this CDR3 too. The chain carries TRBV5-6 and TRBJ2-3; D gene uncertain. Germline CDR1 reads SGHDT; CDR2 reads YYEEEE. The CDR3 extends over 12 amino acids. The V end lost 5 bases, the J end lost 2 bases, and 6 bases lay between the germline ends. Written as DNA, the CDR3 is TGTGCCAGCAGTCCCACCACAGATACGCAGTATTTT. Its protein is CASSPTTDTQYF.

This rearrangement joins TRBV7-2 to TRBJ2-5; D may be TRBD1 (6 bases). Germline V lookup: CDR1 SGHTA, CDR2 FQGNSA. The CDR3 sequence is 15 residues long. V dropped 5 bases and J dropped 4 bases, with 17 bases sitting between them. In DNA form, the CDR3 reads TGTGCCAGCAGCAAGTGGGCGGACAGTATAGAGACCCAGTACTTC. The encoded protein is CASSKWADSIETQYF.